This T cell receptor beta chain was documented in a study of identical twins. Comments on this clonotype: Its antigen is still unknown.

TCRdb analysed the 5' RACE reads with MiXCR anew, one entry per CDR3 protein. The data hold around 250,000 distinct CDR3 sequences, with roughly 13% observed a single time. Study-level results: The more abundant beta clonotypes in cord blood had fewer insertions, and memory repertoires did not show this. Weaker excess twin sharing was seen among beta out-of-frame sequences. Cross-sectional statistical analysis was relied on for the conclusions, without the same donors being followed. With monozygotic twins, out-of-frame TCR alpha sharing exceeded what models estimated.

The germline V gene encodes CDR1 SGHAT and CDR2 FQNNGV. The CDR3 has 16 residues. V was pared by 1 base and J by 0 bases, with 13 bases between. These sequences were also reported in another study, on yellow fever vaccine responses in identical twins.

This TCR was recovered from a woman aged 18-29 years in good health. This rearrangement joins TRBV11-2 to TRBJ2-7; no clear D. The source material was memory (CD45RO+) T cells sorted from blood. The CDR3 sequence is CASSLGSQARSYEQYF. CDR3 DNA: TGTGCCAGCAGCTTAGGTTCTCAGGCCCGCTCCTACGAGCAGTACTTC.